Listed here are 22 T cell receptor beta chains from one sample, sequenced in a study of T-cell memory formation after mild COVID-19. From the 5' RACE reads, TCRdb called clonotypes with MiXCR, one entry per CDR3 protein. The sample includes around 200,000 distinct CDR3 sequences, over 9.5% of them seen just once. Source material: PBMCs or a T cell subset sorted from them (not recorded which). Every receptor here comes from a man between 18 and 29 years old who had mild COVID-19 (a few samples of this study predate the infection). Cell type and time point are not known.

This clonotype was recorded at least ten times. The chain is built from TRBV7-8 and TRBJ2-3, with 7 bases lining up with TRBD2. The germline V gene encodes CDR1 SGHVS and CDR2 FQNEAQ. With 5 bases clipped from V and 4 bases from J, the junction kept 6 bases outside the gene matches. The CDR3 runs 14 residues. The CDR3 nucleotides are TGTGCCAGCAGCCCCAAGCGGGGTGCAGATACGCAGTATTTT. It encodes CASSPKRGADTQYF. Using reference TRBV7-8 and TRBJ2-3 for the parts outside the CDR3, the full variable domain is GAGVSQSPRYKVAKRGQDVALRCDPISGHVSLFWYQQALGQGPEFLTYFQNEAQLDKSGLPSDRFFAERPEGSVSTLKIQRTQQEDSAVYLCASSPKRGADTQYFGPGTRLTVL.

The chain has TRBV6-2 or TRBV6-3 and TRBJ1-5; no clear D gene. Per the germline V gene, CDR1 is MNHEY and CDR2 is SVGEGT. V lost 6 bases and J 2 bases, leaving 8 bases between the germline ends. The CDR3 is 13 residues long. CDR3 residues: CASSRRGNQPQHF. The CDR3 nucleotides are TGTGCCAGCAGCCGACGTGGCAATCAGCCCCAGCATTTT.

This clonotype has just a few counts. The chain uses TRBV12-3 or TRBV12-4 and TRBJ2-5; weak D call: TRBD2 (6 bases). The V and J ends lost 6 bases and 5 bases respectively, with 16 bases between them. This CDR3 has 14 residues. The CDR3 nucleotides read TGTGCCAGCAGCCGACCGGGACTGAAGGAGACCCAGTACTTC. The encoded protein is CASSRPGLKETQYF.

The chain employs TRBV20-1 and TRBJ2-7, with 9 bases lining up with TRBD2. The length of the CDR3 is 15 residues. V shed 3 bases and J 0 bases; nucleotides not matched to a gene: 6. CDR1 DFQATT and CDR2 SNEGSKA come from the germline V gene (reference sequence). CDR3 region: CSASSSGESSYEQYF. The CDR3 DNA reads as TGCAGTGCTAGCTCTAGCGGGGAGAGCTCCTACGAGCAGTACTTC.

In its sample, this clonotype was seen a few times. V usage is TRBV7-9 and J usage is TRBJ2-2; TRBD1 aligns across 8 bases. The germline CDR1 and CDR2 sequences are SEHNR and FQNEAQ (reference sequence). CDR3 length: 13 residues. Trimming at V came to 5 bases and at J to 6 bases, leaving 2 bases not matched to a gene. The CDR3 here is CASSPGGSGELFF. CDR3 sequence (DNA): TGTGCCAGCAGCCCAGGGGGCTCCGGGGAGCTGTTTTTT.

This clonotype was recorded a few times. The V and J genes are TRBV11-3 and TRBJ2-7, with TRBD1 identical over 7 bases. The CDR3 runs 14 residues. Germline V gene data show CDR1 as SGHNT and CDR2 as YENEEA. After removal of 1 base from V and 6 bases from J, the junction contained 6 bases not matched to a gene. The CDR3, as DNA: TGTGCCAGCAGCTTAGTGATACAGGGGCGCGAGCAGTACGTC. It yields the protein CASSLVIQGREQYV.

This clonotype was counted between two and nine times. V is TRBV6-1 and J is TRBJ1-2; D gene uncertain. CDR3 size: 12 residues. The V gene lost 4 bases and the J gene lost 4 bases, with 7 bases spanning the gap. The V gene's germline CDR1 is MNHNS and CDR2 SASEGT. The CDR3 nucleotides are TGTGCCAGCAGTGGTTCGTCCTATGGCTACACCTTC. Encoded protein: CASSGSSYGYTF.

The genes are TRBV6-1 and TRBJ1-1; possible D gene TRBD1, 6 bases. V gave up 6 bases and J gave up 7 bases, with 12 bases separating them. CDR1 and CDR2 (germline): MNHNS, SASEGT. The CDR3 runs to 12 residues. CDR3 in DNA: TGTGCCAGCAGCGCCCGGGACAATGAAGCTTTCTTT. Translated: CASSARDNEAFF.

The rearrangement joins TRBV20-1 to TRBJ2-7; possibly TRBD1 for D (6 bases). Germline lookup yields CDR1 DFQATT and CDR2 SNEGSKA (reference sequence). The V gene lost 6 bases and the J gene lost 2 bases, with 17 bases spanning the gap. This CDR3 has 14 residues. The CDR3 region has the DNA TGCAGTGCCCGACCCGGGACATCTCCCTACGAGCAGTACTTC. Its protein is CSARPGTSPYEQYF.

This clonotype occurred a few times. The chain couples TRBV20-1 to TRBJ1-2, with D perhaps TRBD1 (6 bases). Trimming pared 6 bases from V and 4 bases from J, leaving 18 bases between. This CDR3 has 14 residues. Per the germline V gene, CDR1 is DFQATT and CDR2 is SNEGSKA (reference sequence). CDR3 protein: CSARRTENPYGYTF. The CDR3 coding sequence is TGCAGTGCCCGAAGGACAGAAAACCCCTATGGCTACACCTTC.

The sample holds a few counts of this clonotype. This chain links TRBV19 with TRBJ1-4; 9 bases map to TRBD1. The CDR3 has 14 residues. The V segment lost 8 bases and the J segment 8 bases; nucleotides outside the gene matches: 9. CDR1 and CDR2 from the germline V gene are LNHDA and SQIVND (reference sequence). The DNA of the CDR3 is TGTGCCAGTGGCCGGGACAGGGCCAAGGAAAAACTGTTTTTT. Translated, it gives CASGRDRAKEKLFF. Full variable domain (remainder filled in from reference TRBV19 and TRBJ1-4): DGGITQSPKYLFRKEGQNVTLSCEQNLNHDAMYWYRQDPGQGLRLIYYSQIVNDFQKGDIAEGYSVSREKKESFPLTVTSAQKNPTAFYLCASGRDRAKEKLFFGSGTQLSVL.

This clonotype was detected a few times. This chain links TRBV11-1 with TRBJ1-6, with unresolved D. Trimming pared 2 bases from V and 10 bases from J, leaving 12 bases between. Germline assignment: CDR1 SGHAT and CDR2 FQDESV (reference sequence). This CDR3 comprises 14 residues. The CDR3 region has the DNA TGTGCCAGCAGCTTAACCGCCGCGGAGTCACCCCTCCACTTT. It is translated as CASSLTAAESPLHF.

This chain links TRBV20-1 with TRBJ1-5; 7 bases map to TRBD1. Germline CDR1 DFQATT, CDR2 SNEGSKA (reference sequence). The ends lost 3 bases at V and 6 bases at J; junction bases unmatched: 11. CDR3 length equals 15 residues. CDR3 DNA sequence: TGCAGTGCTAGCGGCTACGGCAGGGGGTTTCAGCCCCAGCATTTT. It codes for CSASGYGRGFQPQHF.

This clonotype was picked up many times. V and J are TRBV5-1 and TRBJ2-5, with a possible D match to TRBD2 (6 bases). V lost 4 bases to trimming and J lost 5 bases, with 21 bases between them. Germline loops: CDR1 SGHRS, CDR2 YFSETQ. The CDR3 contains 16 residues. For the CDR3, the DNA is TGCGCCAGCAGCCCGGAAGCGGGCCATGTGGGGGAGACCCAGTACTTC. Its protein is CASSPEAGHVGETQYF. Together with reference TRBV5-1 and TRBJ2-5, the CDR3 gives the full variable domain: KAGVTQTPRYLIKTRGQQVTLSCSPISGHRSVSWYQQTPGQGLQFLFEYFSETQRNKGNFPGRFSGRQFSNSRSEMNVSTLELGDSALYLCASSPEAGHVGETQYFGPGTRLLVL.

This clonotype was counted between two and nine times. The J gene is TRBJ2-5, the V gene TRBV10-3, with no clear D. Per germline, CDR1 ENHRY and CDR2 SYGVKD. Trimming pared 11 bases from V and 1 base from J, leaving 8 bases between. This CDR3 region has 11 residues. In nucleotides, the CDR3 is TGTGCCTCCCTTGGCCAAGAGACCCAGTACTTC. Residues: CASLGQETQYF.

Ten or more counts support this clonotype. The chain recombines TRBV9 with TRBJ2-1; the D gene is possibly TRBD1 (5 bases). Trimming left V 3 bases short and J 9 bases short, with 16 bases between. Germline CDR1 is SGDLS and CDR2 is YYNGEE. The CDR3 has 14 residues. The CDR3 sequence: CASSEGFRVGEQFF. The CDR3, as DNA: TGTGCCAGCAGCGAGGGGTTCAGGGTTGGTGAGCAGTTCTTC.

The V and J genes are TRBV7-6 and TRBJ2-1; no clear D. Between the trimmed V and J ends, which lost 2 bases and 9 bases, there was a span of 11 bases. From germline, CDR1 is SGHVS and CDR2 FNYEAQ. The CDR3 covers 13 residues. The CDR3 is CASSLFLGSEQFF. CDR3 nucleotide sequence: TGTGCCAGCAGCTTATTTTTGGGTAGTGAGCAGTTCTTC.

This chain uses TRBV7-3 with TRBJ2-2, with TRBD1 matching 7 bases. The CDR3 extends over 14 amino acids. Germline lookup yields CDR1 SGHTA and CDR2 FQGTGA. J was trimmed by 5 bases and V by 3 bases; bases with no gene match: 3. CDR3 sequence (DNA): TGTGCCAGCAGCTTCACAGGGGTTACCGGGGAGCTGTTTTTT. Translated: CASSFTGVTGELFF.

This chain connects TRBV7-2 to TRBJ2-5, with D perhaps matching TRBD1 or TRBD2 (5 bases each). The CDR3 sequence is 12 residues long. The germline V and J ends were trimmed by 5 bases and 10 bases, with 14 bases remaining between them. CDR1 is SGHTA and CDR2 is FQGNSA in the germline V gene. This chain's CDR3 is CASSPVMRGQYF. Here the CDR3 DNA reads TGTGCCAGCAGCCCGGTTATGAGGGGCCAGTACTTC.

This clonotype was picked up a small number of times. The genes are TRBV5-6 and TRBJ1-1; perhaps TRBD1 as D (6 bases). V dropped 4 bases and J dropped 4 bases, with 11 bases sitting between them. This CDR3 contains 13 residues. Germline CDR1 SGHDT, CDR2 YYEEEE. CDR3 coding DNA: TGTGCCAGCAGCCTAACAGGGACCACTGAAGCTTTCTTT. This gives the protein CASSLTGTTEAFF.

This clonotype was seen a few times. The gene calls are TRBV4-2 and TRBJ2-3; D unclear. The CDR3 contains 13 residues. V lost 8 bases to trimming and J lost 0 bases, with 9 bases between them. Germline V lookup: CDR1 LGHNA, CDR2 YNFKEQ. Here the CDR3 reads CASGSLSTDTQYF. The CDR3 coding sequence is TGTGCCAGCGGATCCCTTAGCACAGATACGCAGTATTTT.

This clonotype came up a few times. Here the CDR3 DNA reads TGTGCCAGCAGTAGTGTGAGTTTCAGCATTCAGTACTTC. Its translation is CASSSVSFSIQYF. This chain links TRBV12-3 or TRBV12-4 with TRBJ2-4; D gene uncertain. V was cut by 5 bases and J by 9 bases, with 14 bases left in between. The CDR3 has 13 residues.